This T cell receptor beta chain was identified during a study of T cell changes during pregnancy in multiple sclerosis. Method: immunoSEQ multiplex PCR; TCRdb's copy keeps in-frame clones and lacks some. Of under 85,000 clones in the sample, approximately 90% were seen once. The CDR3 consists of 14 residues. The J segment lost 3 bases and the V segment lost 6 bases, leaving 6 bases of the junction unmatched. The V gene's germline CDR1 is SNHLY and CDR2 FYNNEI. J is TRBJ2-3 and V is TRBV2; TRBD2 agrees at 7 bases. The sequence was obtained from a female donor with multiple sclerosis, enrolled in a pregnancy study. The sample was CD4+ T cells from peripheral blood mononuclear cells, taken before pregnancy. CDR3 DNA sequence: TGTGCCAGCAGGTGGGGGGGTGGGACAGATACGCAGTATTTT. Its protein is CASRWGGGTDTQYF.